This T cell receptor (beta chain) was sequenced during a study of patients and donors after allogeneic stem cell transplantation. The germline CDR1 and CDR2 sequences are MNHEY and SVGAGI. The CDR3 spans 16 residues. V gave up 0 bases and J gave up 4 bases; unmatched junction bases: 5. MiXCR was run by TCRdb on the RT-PCR reads, yielding one entry per CDR3 protein. The sample holds approximately 160,000 distinct CDR3 sequences; roughly 30% are singletons and the top ten take under 3.5%. This clonotype was observed a few times. This chain joins TRBV6-5 and TRBJ1-5; 8 bases align to TRBD1. The sample consisted of blood, either unsorted or a sorted T cell fraction (not recorded which). The receptor comes from a human donor who was either an allogeneic HSCT recipient or a stem cell or donor lymphocyte infusion donor (not recorded which). It is not recorded whose cells these are; they may come from a transplant donor. CDR3 loop: CASSYSYRGLNQPQHF. DNA of the CDR3: TGTGCCAGCAGTTACTCGTACAGGGGGTTAAATCAGCCCCAGCATTTT.